Shown below are 24 T cell receptor beta chains from a single sample sequenced in a study of cytomegalovirus exposure and HLA in healthy donors. Data came from immunoSEQ multiplex PCR; TCRdb stores just in-frame clones and leaves some out. The sample lists tens of thousands of clones; around 94% were seen once. Sequenced input: PBMCs. Receptor source: a woman aged 18-29 years in good health and CMV-seropositive.

The chain uses TRBV7-9 and TRBJ1-2, with 7 bases aligning to TRBD1. The CDR3 totals 15 residues. The V gene's germline CDR1 is SEHNR and CDR2 FQNEAQ (reference sequence). The J segment lost 3 bases and the V segment lost 4 bases, leaving 8 bases of the junction unmatched. CDR3 in DNA: TGTGCCAGCAGCTCACAGGGGAAACCGTACTATGGCTACACCTTC. This gives the protein CASSSQGKPYYGYTF.

This chain uses TRBV7-3 with TRBJ2-2; TRBD2 agrees at 7 bases. The CDR3 sequence is 14 residues long. Losses at the gene ends were 2 bases for V and 7 bases for J; bases not matched to a gene: 4. The germline gives CDR1 SGHTA, CDR2 FQGTGA. The CDR3 sequence: CASSLRLASGELFF. CDR3 DNA: TGTGCCAGCAGCTTACGACTAGCAAGCGGGGAGCTGTTTTTT.

V usage is TRBV7-2 and J usage is TRBJ1-2; 7 positions agree with TRBD1. The CDR3 has 15 residues. V was pared by 6 bases and J by 7 bases, with 14 bases of the junction left unmatched. Germline values: CDR1 SGHTA, CDR2 FQGNSA. This CDR3 is CASRRIQGGNSGYTF. The CDR3 nucleotides read TGTGCCAGCAGACGTATCCAAGGGGGCAATTCTGGCTACACCTTC.

CDR3 amino acids: CASSYRQGANTGELFF. CDR3 DNA sequence: TGTGCCAGCAGTTACAGACAGGGGGCGAACACCGGGGAGCTGTTTTTT. The chain uses TRBV6-6 and TRBJ2-2, with 9 bases aligning to TRBD1. Germline loops: CDR1 MNHNY, CDR2 SVGAGI (reference sequence). The CDR3 is 16 amino acids. The V and J ends lost 2 bases and 0 bases, in that order; junction bases with no gene match: 1.

The J gene is TRBJ1-1, the V gene TRBV28; 7 bases align to TRBD1. Germline-derived CDR1 and CDR2 are MDHEN and SYDVKM. CDR3 length equals 15 residues. The V segment lost 4 bases and the J segment 1 base; nucleotides outside the gene matches: 6. The CDR3 DNA reads TGTGCCAGCAGTTCCCTGACAGGGAAGAACACTGAAGCTTTCTTT. This encodes CASSSLTGKNTEAFF.

This CDR3 is CASSPRDLSGNTIYF. In DNA, the CDR3 is TGTGCCAGCTCACCGCGGGACCTCTCTGGAAACACCATATATTTT. This chain joins TRBV18 and TRBJ1-3, with D possibly TRBD1 on 5 matching bases. The V gene's germline CDR1 is KGHSH and CDR2 LQKENI. The CDR3 sequence is 15 residues long. Trimming cost V 3 bases and J 0 bases, with 9 bases left between them.

The CDR3 here is CASSLGQNTGELFF. CDR3 coding DNA: TGTGCCAGCAGTTTGGGACAGAACACCGGGGAGCTGTTTTTT. The J gene is TRBJ2-2, the V gene TRBV28, with a weak D call TRBD1 (6 bases). Germline V gene sequence: CDR1 MDHEN, CDR2 SYDVKM. Trimming shortened V by 3 bases and J by 1 base, and 6 bases separated the two germline ends. This CDR3 comprises 14 residues.

V gene TRBV29-1 combines with J gene TRBJ2-7; a weak D match, TRBD2 (6 bases). V was shortened by 8 bases and J by 3 bases, with 14 bases between the two germline ends. The CDR3 is 12 residues long. The germline CDR1 and CDR2 sequences are SQVTM and ANQGSEA. CDR3 coding DNA: TGCAGCTTCTTTGGGGGGAACTACGAGCAGTACTTC. It yields the protein CSFFGGNYEQYF.

This chain uses TRBV7-2 with TRBJ2-1; TRBD1 aligns across 11 bases. CDR3 length equals 16 residues. Germline assignment: CDR1 SGHTA and CDR2 FQGNSA. The ends lost 4 bases at V and 7 bases at J; junction bases unmatched: 9. The CDR3 loop is CASSWRGGTGGNEQFF. The DNA for the CDR3 is TGTGCCAGCAGCTGGCGGGGTGGGACAGGGGGTAATGAGCAGTTCTTC.

CDR3 protein: CSVEVWTSGANVLTF. The CDR3 bases are TGCAGCGTTGAAGTCTGGACATCTGGGGCCAACGTCCTGACTTTC. This rearrangement joins TRBV29-1 to TRBJ2-6, with D possibly TRBD1 on 5 matching bases. Per the germline V gene, CDR1 is SQVTM and CDR2 is ANQGSEA. V was clipped by 1 base and J by 1 base, with 8 bases between them. The CDR3 extends over 15 amino acids.

The V call is TRBV5-1, the J call TRBJ1-1; maybe TRBD1 (6 bases). The germline gives CDR1 SGHRS, CDR2 YFSETQ. This CDR3 region has 16 residues. Between the trimmed V and J ends, which lost 3 bases and 0 bases, there was a span of 15 bases. CDR3 DNA sequence: TGCGCCAGCAGCTCCTCAGACAGGACCATGAACACTGAAGCTTTCTTT. Translation gives CASSSSDRTMNTEAFF.

The CDR3 coding sequence is TGCGCCAGCAGCCCCCTTTCGGGGGACTATGGCTACACCTTC. Its translation is CASSPLSGDYGYTF. The chain recombines TRBV5-1 with TRBJ1-2, with a possible D match to TRBD1 (5 bases). The V gene's germline CDR1 is SGHRS and CDR2 YFSETQ. V lost 4 bases, J lost 3 bases, and 13 bases lay in between. The CDR3 has 14 amino acids.

The chain employs TRBV11-1 and TRBJ2-3, with no clear D. Trimming pared 1 base from V and 2 bases from J, leaving 10 bases between. There are 15 residues in the CDR3. The V gene's germline CDR1 is SGHAT and CDR2 FQDESV (reference sequence). CDR3 in DNA: TGTGCCAGCAGCTTAGATCCAGGATACACAGATACGCAGTATTTT. Translated: CASSLDPGYTDTQYF.

The V and J genes are TRBV19 and TRBJ1-4, with unresolved D. Germline V gene data show CDR1 as LNHDA and CDR2 as SQIVND (reference sequence). V was pared by 3 bases and J by 7 bases, with 6 bases between. The CDR3 is 12 residues long. The CDR3 DNA reads as TGTGCCAGTAGTATGGGCTCTGAAAAACTGTTTTTT. Its protein is CASSMGSEKLFF.

This chain joins TRBV30 and TRBJ2-1, with 7 bases fitting TRBD1. The CDR3 runs to 14 residues. Germline CDR1 is GTSNPN and CDR2 is SVGIG (reference sequence). Unmatched junction bases numbered 2, after V lost 3 bases and J lost 0 bases. The CDR3 DNA is TGTGCCTGGAGGGGGGACAGCTCCTACAATGAGCAGTTCTTC. Its translation is CAWRGDSSYNEQFF.

The V and J genes are TRBV4-3 and TRBJ1-1; D unclear. CDR1 LGHNA and CDR2 YSLEER come from the germline V gene. CDR3 length: 14 residues. V lost 8 bases to trimming and J lost 1 base, with 14 bases between them. This CDR3 is CASAAGNANTEAFF. The CDR3 DNA follows: TGCGCCAGCGCCGCGGGGAACGCGAACACTGAAGCTTTCTTT.

V gene TRBV7-2 combines with J gene TRBJ2-7; perhaps TRBD2 as D (5 bases). V gave up 3 bases and J gave up 2 bases, with 11 bases separating them. This CDR3 comprises 14 residues. The V gene's germline CDR1 is SGHTA and CDR2 FQGNSA. The chain's CDR3 is CASSLRVGTYEQYF. The CDR3 nucleotides are TGTGCCAGCAGCTTGCGGGTCGGGACCTACGAGCAGTACTTC.

The gene calls are TRBV6-1 and TRBJ2-3; D might be TRBD1 (6 bases). Trimming took 6 bases from V and 2 from J, leaving 12 bases between them. Germline V gives CDR1 MNHNS, CDR2 SASEGT. CDR3 length: 14 residues. The CDR3 region has the DNA TGTGCCAGCAGCGAGGCAGGGGTCACAGATACGCAGTATTTT. It is translated as CASSEAGVTDTQYF.

This clone is a singleton in its sample. The chain couples TRBV5-1 to TRBJ1-1, with TRBD1 identical over 8 bases. With V trimmed by 0 bases and J by 4 bases, 2 bases remained unmatched. The CDR3 sequence is 14 residues long. Germline V lookup: CDR1 SGHRS, CDR2 YFSETQ. CDR3 residues: CASSLDTGGTEAFF. As DNA, the CDR3 is TGCGCCAGCAGCTTGGATACAGGGGGCACTGAAGCTTTCTTT. Together with reference TRBV5-1 and TRBJ1-1, the CDR3 gives the full variable domain: KAGVTQTPRYLIKTRGQQVTLSCSPISGHRSVSWYQQTPGQGLQFLFEYFSETQRNKGNFPGRFSGRQFSNSRSEMNVSTLELGDSALYLCASSLDTGGTEAFFGQGTRLTVV.

V is TRBV6-6 and J is TRBJ1-1; the match to TRBD1 covers 7 bases. J gave up 7 bases and V 6 bases, and 14 bases lay outside the gene matches. The CDR3 totals 15 residues. Germline V CDR1 and CDR2: MNHNY, SVGAGI (reference sequence). CDR3 in amino acids: CASSSRDRLTLEAFF. The CDR3 nucleotides are TGTGCCAGCAGCTCCCGGGACAGATTGACCCTTGAAGCTTTCTTT.

This chain joins TRBV2 and TRBJ1-4, with D perhaps matching TRBD1 (6 bases). V lost 2 bases to trimming and J lost 3 bases, with 10 bases between them. CDR1 and CDR2 from the germline V gene are SNHLY and FYNNEI. The CDR3 loop spans 15 amino acids. The CDR3: CASSENRVANEKLFF. The CDR3 coding sequence is TGTGCCAGCAGTGAAAACAGGGTGGCTAATGAAAAACTGTTTTTT. The full variable domain, completed using reference TRBV2 and TRBJ1-4, is EPEVTQTPSHQVTQMGQEVILRCVPISNHLYFYWYRQILGQKVEFLVSFYNNEISEKSEIFDDQFSVERPDGSNFTLKIRSTKLEDSAMYFCASSENRVANEKLFFGSGTQLSVL.

This sequence joins TRBV7-9 and TRBJ2-1; 8 nucleotides agree with TRBD2. Germline CDR1 SEHNR, CDR2 FQNEAQ (reference sequence). Losses at the gene ends were 6 bases for V and 9 bases for J; bases not matched to a gene: 7. The CDR3 contains 13 residues. CDR3 residues: CASRGLVGGEQFF. CDR3 coding DNA: TGTGCCAGCAGGGGACTAGTTGGTGGTGAGCAGTTCTTC.

This chain joins TRBV6-5 and TRBJ2-3, with TRBD2 identical over 8 bases. The CDR3 runs to 14 residues. Germline loops: CDR1 MNHEY, CDR2 SVGAGI. The V segment lost 6 bases and the J segment 1 base; nucleotides outside the gene matches: 3. The CDR3 region is CASRELAGTDTQYF. CDR3 DNA: TGTGCCAGCAGGGAACTAGCGGGCACAGATACGCAGTATTTT.

The CDR3 DNA reads as TGTGCCAGCAGCCGGACAGGGGACCGGGAAAAACTGTTTTTT. This sequence encodes CASSRTGDREKLFF. The chain couples TRBV5-6 to TRBJ1-4; 9 nucleotides agree with TRBD1. Germline assignment: CDR1 SGHDT and CDR2 YYEEEE. The CDR3 runs to 14 residues. The V gene end was trimmed by 4 bases and the J gene end by 8 bases; junction bases not matched to a gene: 6.